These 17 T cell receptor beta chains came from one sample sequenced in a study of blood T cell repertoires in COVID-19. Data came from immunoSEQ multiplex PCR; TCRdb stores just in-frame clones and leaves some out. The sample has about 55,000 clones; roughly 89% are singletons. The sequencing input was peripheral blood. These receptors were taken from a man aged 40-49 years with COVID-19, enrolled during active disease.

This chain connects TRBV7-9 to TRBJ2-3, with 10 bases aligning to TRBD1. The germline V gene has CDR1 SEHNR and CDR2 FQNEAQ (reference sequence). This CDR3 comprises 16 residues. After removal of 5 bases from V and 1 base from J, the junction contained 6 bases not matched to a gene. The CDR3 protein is CASSTPGTGGTDTQYF. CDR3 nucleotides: TGTGCCAGCAGCACCCCCGGGACAGGGGGCACAGATACGCAGTATTTT.

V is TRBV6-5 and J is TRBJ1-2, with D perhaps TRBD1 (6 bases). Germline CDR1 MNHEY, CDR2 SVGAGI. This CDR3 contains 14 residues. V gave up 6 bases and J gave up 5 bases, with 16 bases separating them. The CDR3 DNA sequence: TGTGCCAGCAGCCCGACAGGAGGAAATTATGGCTACACCTTC. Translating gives CASSPTGGNYGYTF.

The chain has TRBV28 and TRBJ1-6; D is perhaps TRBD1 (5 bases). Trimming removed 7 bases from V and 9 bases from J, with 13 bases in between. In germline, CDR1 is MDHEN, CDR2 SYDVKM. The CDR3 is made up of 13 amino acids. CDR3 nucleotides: TGTGCCAGCATGGGGCAGGGCGGTTCACCCCTCCACTTT. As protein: CASMGQGGSPLHF.

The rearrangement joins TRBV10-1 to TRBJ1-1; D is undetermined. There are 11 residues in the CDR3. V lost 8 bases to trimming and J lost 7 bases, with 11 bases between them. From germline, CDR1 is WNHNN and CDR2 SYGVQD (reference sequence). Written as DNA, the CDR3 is TGCGCCAGCTGCGTTTCAAGTGAAGCTTTCTTT. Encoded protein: CASCVSSEAFF.

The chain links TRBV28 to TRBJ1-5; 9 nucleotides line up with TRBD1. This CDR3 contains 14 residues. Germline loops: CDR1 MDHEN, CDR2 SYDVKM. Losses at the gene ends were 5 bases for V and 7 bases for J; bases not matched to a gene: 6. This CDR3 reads CASSPDRGRQPQHF. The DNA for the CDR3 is TGTGCCAGCAGTCCGGACAGGGGAAGGCAGCCCCAGCATTTT.

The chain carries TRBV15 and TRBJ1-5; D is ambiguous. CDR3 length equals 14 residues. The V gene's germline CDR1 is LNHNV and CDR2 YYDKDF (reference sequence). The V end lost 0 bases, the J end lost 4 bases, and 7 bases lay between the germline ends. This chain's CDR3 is CATSRETINQPQHF. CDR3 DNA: TGTGCCACCAGCAGAGAGACAATAAATCAGCCCCAGCATTTT.

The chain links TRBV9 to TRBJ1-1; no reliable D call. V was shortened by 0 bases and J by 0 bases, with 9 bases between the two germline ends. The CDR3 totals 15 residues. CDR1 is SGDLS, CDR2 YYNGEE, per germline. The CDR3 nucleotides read TGTGCCAGCAGCGTAGGTGGCAGGATGAACACTGAAGCTTTCTTT. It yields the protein CASSVGGRMNTEAFF.

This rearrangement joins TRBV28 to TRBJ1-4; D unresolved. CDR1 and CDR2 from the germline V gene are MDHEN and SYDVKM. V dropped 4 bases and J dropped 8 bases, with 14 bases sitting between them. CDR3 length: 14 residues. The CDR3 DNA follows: TGTGCCAGCAGTTCTGTTACTAGTCGGGAAAAACTGTTTTTT. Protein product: CASSSVTSREKLFF.

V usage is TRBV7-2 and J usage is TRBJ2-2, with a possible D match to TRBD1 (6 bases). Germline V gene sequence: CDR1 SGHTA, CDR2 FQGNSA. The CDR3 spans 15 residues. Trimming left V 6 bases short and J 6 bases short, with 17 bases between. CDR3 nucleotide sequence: TGTGCCAGCAGTTCCCAGTCAGGGGAGCCCGGGGAGCTGTTTTTT. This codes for CASSSQSGEPGELFF.

CDR3 residues: CAISDQTSGGAYEQYF. The CDR3, as DNA: TGTGCCATCAGTGATCAGACTAGCGGGGGGGCCTACGAGCAGTACTTC. This sequence joins TRBV10-3 and TRBJ2-7, with 14 positions matching TRBD2. The CDR3 has 16 residues. After removal of 3 bases from V and 2 bases from J, the junction contained 3 bases not matched to a gene. Per germline, CDR1 ENHRY and CDR2 SYGVKD.

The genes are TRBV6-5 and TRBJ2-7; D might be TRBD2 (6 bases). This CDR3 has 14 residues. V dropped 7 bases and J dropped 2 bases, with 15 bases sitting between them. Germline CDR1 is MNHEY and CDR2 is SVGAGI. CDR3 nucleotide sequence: TGTGCCAGCAAGTGGGACTCCGGCCCCTACGAGCAGTACTTC. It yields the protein CASKWDSGPYEQYF.

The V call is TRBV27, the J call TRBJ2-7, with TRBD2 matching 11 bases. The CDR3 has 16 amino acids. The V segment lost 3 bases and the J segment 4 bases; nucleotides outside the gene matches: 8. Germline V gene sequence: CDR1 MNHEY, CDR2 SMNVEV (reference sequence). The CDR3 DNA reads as TGTGCCAGCAGTTTTTCCACATTAGCGGGGGGGTACGAGCAGTACTTC. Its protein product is CASSFSTLAGGYEQYF.

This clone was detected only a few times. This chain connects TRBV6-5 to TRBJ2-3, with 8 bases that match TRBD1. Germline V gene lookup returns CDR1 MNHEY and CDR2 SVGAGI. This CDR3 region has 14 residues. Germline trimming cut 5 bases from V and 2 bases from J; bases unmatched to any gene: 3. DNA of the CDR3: TGTGCCAGCAGTCGGGACAGGATCACAGATACGCAGTATTTT. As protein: CASSRDRITDTQYF.

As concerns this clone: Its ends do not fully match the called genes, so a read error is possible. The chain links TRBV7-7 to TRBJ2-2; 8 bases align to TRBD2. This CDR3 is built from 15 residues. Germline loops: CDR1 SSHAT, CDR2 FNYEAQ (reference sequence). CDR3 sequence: CASSSSGLVAGELFF. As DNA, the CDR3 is TGTGCTAGCAGCTCATCGGGACTAGTAGCCGGGGAGCTGTTTTTT.

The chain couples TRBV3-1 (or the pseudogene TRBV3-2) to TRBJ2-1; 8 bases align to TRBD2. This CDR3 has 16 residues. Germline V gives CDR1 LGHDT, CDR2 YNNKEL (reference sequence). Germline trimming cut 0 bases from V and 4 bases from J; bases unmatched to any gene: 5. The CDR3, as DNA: TGTGCCAGCAGCCAAGATCAGAGCGGGAGTTACAATGAGCAGTTCTTC. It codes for CASSQDQSGSYNEQFF.

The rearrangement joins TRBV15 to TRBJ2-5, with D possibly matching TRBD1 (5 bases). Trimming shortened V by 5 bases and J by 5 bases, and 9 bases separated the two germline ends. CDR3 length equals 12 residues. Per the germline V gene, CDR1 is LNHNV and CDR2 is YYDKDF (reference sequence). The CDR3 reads CATSPGMETQYF. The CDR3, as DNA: TGTGCCACCAGCCCAGGGATGGAGACCCAGTACTTC. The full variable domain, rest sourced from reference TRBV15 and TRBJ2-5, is DAMVIQNPRYQVTQFGKPVTLSCSQTLNHNVMYWYQQKSSQAPKLLFHYYDKDFNNEADTPDNFQSRRPNTSFCFLDIRSPGLGDTAMYLCATSPGMETQYFGPGTRLLVL.

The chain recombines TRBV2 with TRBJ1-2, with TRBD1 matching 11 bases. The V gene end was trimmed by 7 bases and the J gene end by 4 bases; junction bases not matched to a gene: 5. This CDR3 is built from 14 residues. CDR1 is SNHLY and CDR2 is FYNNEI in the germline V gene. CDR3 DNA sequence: TGTGCCAGCATCGGACAGGGGGCGAGCTATGGCTACACCTTC. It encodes CASIGQGASYGYTF.